Detailed here is one T cell receptor (beta chain). The data stem from a study of blood T cell repertoires in COVID-19. The table came from immunoSEQ multiplex PCR; TCRdb's copy has only in-frame clones and leaves some out. The sample yields about 24,000 clones, 80% to 90% seen once. The CDR3 sequence is 17 residues long. Trimming removed 5 bases from V and 1 base from J; junction bases left unmatched: 13. CDR1 and CDR2 from the germline V gene are SNHLY and FYNNEI. The sequenced material came from peripheral blood. The J gene is TRBJ1-1, the V gene TRBV2; 7 nucleotides agree with TRBD1. This TCR was sampled from a human donor with acute or convalescent COVID-19. The donor label of this sample is uncertain. The CDR3 loop reads CASSTGVGGRANTEAFF. DNA for the CDR3: TGTGCCAGCAGTACAGGGGTTGGGGGCCGAGCGAACACTGAAGCTTTCTTT.